These T cell receptor beta chains were read from a single sample in a study of post-analysis software for immune sequencing data. In TCRdb, the PCR reads were re-called with MiXCR into one record per CDR3 protein. The sample lists some 500,000 distinct CDR3 sequences, approximately 46% occurring once. The sequencing sample was made of blood. The receptors stem from a girl aged 5 to 17 with multiple sclerosis. Both conserved end residues are part of each CDR3. The D gene is left open where the match is weak. Only part of the rows carry a size: once, few, many, or a class if the clone is expanded.

d_call: TRBD2; v_call: TRBV7-3; clone_size: many; j_call: TRBJ2-1; cdr3_nt: TGTGCCAGCAGCCAGACTAGCGGCTCCTACAATGAGCAGTTCTTC; cdr3_aa: CASSQTSGSYNEQFF
d_call: NA; v_call: TRBV15; clone_size: NA; j_call: TRBJ2-5; cdr3_nt: TGTGCCACCAGTTTGAAAACAGGGGAGCGGGTTGAGCAGTACTTC; cdr3_aa: CATSLKTGERVEQYF
d_call: NA; v_call: TRBV29-1; clone_size: NA; j_call: TRBJ2-1; cdr3_nt: TGCAGCGTCGGGCCTTCAGCGGAAGAGACCCAGTTCTTC; cdr3_aa: CSVGPSAEETQFF
d_call: NA; v_call: TRBV7-2; clone_size: NA; j_call: TRBJ1-4; cdr3_nt: TGTGCCAGCAGCCCCCGAGACAGAAATGAAAAACTGTTTTTT; cdr3_aa: CASSPRDRNEKLFF
d_call: NA; v_call: TRBV28; clone_size: NA; j_call: TRBJ1-6; cdr3_nt: TGTGCCAGCAGCGTCGGTGGGGGGGCATTTTCACCCCTCCACTTT; cdr3_aa: CASSVGGGAFSPLHF
d_call: TRBD1; v_call: TRBV12-3/TRBV12-4; clone_size: NA; j_call: TRBJ2-7; cdr3_nt: TGTGCCAGCAGTTTTAGTTGGGACAGGGGTCCTTACGAGCAGTACTTC; cdr3_aa: CASSFSWDRGPYEQYF
d_call: NA; v_call: TRBV4-2; clone_size: NA; j_call: TRBJ2-3; cdr3_nt: TGTGCCAACAGCCACGAAGGGGCACCTACAGATACGCAGTATTTT; cdr3_aa: CANSHEGAPTDTQYF
d_call: NA; v_call: TRBV6-6; clone_size: once; j_call: TRBJ1-5; cdr3_nt: TGTACCAGCAGTTACTCGAAGGGGTTGGGCCGCAATCAGCCCCAGCATTTT; cdr3_aa: CTSSYSKGLGRNQPQHF
d_call: TRBD2; v_call: TRBV27; clone_size: NA; j_call: TRBJ2-7; cdr3_nt: TGTGCCAGCAGTCCGGGAGGAAAGGGCCAACACGAGCAGTACTTC; cdr3_aa: CASSPGGKGQHEQYF
d_call: TRBD1; v_call: TRBV20-1; clone_size: NA; j_call: TRBJ1-2; cdr3_nt: TGCAGTGCTCCCCGGGACAGAGAACATGGCTACACCTTC; cdr3_aa: CSAPRDREHGYTF
d_call: TRBD1; v_call: TRBV6-5; clone_size: NA; j_call: TRBJ2-7; cdr3_nt: TGTGCCAGCAGCCCGGATGTCGGGACAGCCCTTTACGAGCAGTACTTC; cdr3_aa: CASSPDVGTALYEQYF
d_call: TRBD2; v_call: TRBV7-3; clone_size: NA; j_call: TRBJ2-7; cdr3_nt: TGTGCCAGCAGCTTAGTAGGACTAGCAACATCCGAGCAGTACTTC; cdr3_aa: CASSLVGLATSEQYF
d_call: NA; v_call: TRBV5-6; clone_size: NA; j_call: TRBJ2-7; cdr3_nt: TGTGCCAGCAGTTTCGGACCGACTGCTCCCTCCTACGAGCAGTACTTC; cdr3_aa: CASSFGPTAPSYEQYF
d_call: TRBD2; v_call: TRBV11-2; clone_size: NA; j_call: TRBJ2-7; cdr3_nt: TGTGCCAGCAGTTCACCACTAGCGGCCTACGAGCAGTACTTC; cdr3_aa: CASSSPLAAYEQYF
d_call: NA; v_call: TRBV10-2; clone_size: NA; j_call: TRBJ2-1; cdr3_nt: TGCGCCAGCAGTGAGCCGGAGATAGCCAATGAGCAGTTCTTC; cdr3_aa: CASSEPEIANEQFF